This TCR beta chain originates from a study of T cell clonotyping in hematopoietic cell transplantation. Background on the study: Recipients' pretransplant samples followed cytoreduction. Overall study findings and caveats: At the given depth, recipient repertoires were over 95% de novo clonotypes. Pathologically expanded recipient clonotypes increased progressively from day 30 to day 180 as diversity fell.

Note on this clone: Antigen specificity is unknown.

Clones were sequenced by immunoSEQ multiplex PCR, and TCRdb holds only the in-frame ones, with some missing. Of tens of thousands of clones in the sample, around 84% were seen once. Sample time point: recipient sample about 28 days before transplant, after cytoreduction. Samples: about 28 days before transplant, then days 30, 100 and 180 after. The source material was peripheral blood mononuclear cells, sampled before stem cell transplant. The source is a man in his sixties with acute myeloid leukemia. Some clones in this sample may be carry-over from other donors' samples.

The CDR3 is CASSLGVGAYEQYF. DNA of the CDR3: TGTGCCAGCAGTTTAGGGGTGGGGGCCTACGAGCAGTACTTC. The gene calls are TRBV27 and TRBJ2-7; D is tentatively TRBD1 or TRBD2 (5 bases each). This CDR3 region has 14 residues. V lost 2 bases and J 2 bases, leaving 10 bases between the germline ends. CDR1 and CDR2 (germline): MNHEY, SMNVEV (reference sequence).